This is a list of T cell receptor beta chains from one sample in a study of regulatory T cells in long-lasting Graves disease. MiXCR, run by TCRdb on the multiplex PCR reads, gives a single entry per CDR3 protein. The sample carries about 460,000 distinct CDR3 sequences, about 20% recorded once. This specimen consisted of peripheral blood mononuclear cells (PBMCs), obtained when the disease was refractory, from a patient treated with antithyroid drugs. These receptors originate from a female donor with Graves disease. Each CDR3 is given without its conserved first and last residue.

CDR3aa	v_gene	j_gene
SVAEGTADNEKLF	TRBV29-1	TRBJ1-4
ASSQTSGAYNEQF	TRBV4-3	TRBJ2-1
ASSIISTNEQF	TRBV3-1	TRBJ2-1
ASSPYTRWTFDYGYT	TRBV28	TRBJ1-2
ASSEAGGQGSETQY	TRBV6-1	TRBJ2-5
ASSLQDGRTDTQY	TRBV7-2	TRBJ2-3
ASSQGGRGTEAF	TRBV4-3	TRBJ1-1
ASSSKGQLTKETQY	TRBV7-9	TRBJ2-5
ASSVGLAGEYEQY	TRBV9	TRBJ2-7
ASSYSPKLNTEAF	TRBV6-5	TRBJ1-1
ASLTARGTEAF	TRBV6-1	TRBJ1-1
SARKLAGTGEQY	TRBV20-1	TRBJ2-7
ASSLRGQGRNIQY	TRBV12-3/TRBV12-4	TRBJ2-4
ASSLGTGTETQY	TRBV27	TRBJ2-5
ASSLEQGMNTEAF	TRBV5-1	TRBJ1-1
ASSLLAGAITDTQY	TRBV19	TRBJ2-3
ASSQGAPGANVLT	TRBV14	TRBJ2-6
ASKREESYEQY	TRBV28	TRBJ2-7
ASSLLLAGAAGELF	TRBV2	TRBJ2-2
ASSPPLDRGQETQY	TRBV14	TRBJ2-5
ATPIQVKEPGGHQPQH	TRBV6-2/TRBV6-3	TRBJ1-5
ASSLGFPKNEKLF	TRBV7-9	TRBJ1-4
ASSLEQGFGEQY	TRBV5-1	TRBJ2-7
ASSQEAGWQPQH	TRBV4-3	TRBJ1-5
ASSVRQLYGYT	TRBV9	TRBJ1-2
ASSYGHTVNTEAF	TRBV7-2	TRBJ1-1
ASSIRRLYSNQPQH	TRBV19	TRBJ1-5
ASSVGVAGRT	TRBV9	TRBJ1-2
ASSPLQNYGYT	TRBV3-1	TRBJ1-2
ASRQGAGQPQH	TRBV5-1	TRBJ1-5
ASSRTHYQGYT	TRBV6-1	TRBJ1-2
ASSDRTGSEQY	TRBV11-2	TRBJ2-7
ASSPGLEQETQY	TRBV3-1	TRBJ2-5
ASSEGLAVETQY	TRBV6-2/TRBV6-3	TRBJ2-5
ASSDPGQGGAF	TRBV28	TRBJ1-1
AISAAGGGQETQY	TRBV10-3	TRBJ2-5
ASSQDVFSGREKLF	TRBV4-3	TRBJ1-4
ASSLVGTTYNEQF	TRBV11-1	TRBJ2-1
ASSWAGELF	TRBV5-1	TRBJ2-2
SVEWALDTEAF	TRBV29-1	TRBJ1-1
ASSLGQGINQPQH	TRBV7-9	TRBJ1-5
ASSLATTGDETQY	TRBV5-1	TRBJ2-5